The rows below give T cell receptor beta chains drawn from one sample of a study of CD8+ T cells in alopecia areata. Sequencing was performed with immunoSEQ multiplex PCR; in TCRdb, only in-frame clones are kept and a portion is missing. The table records 95,000 to 120,000 clones, less than 70% of them present only once. The sample here was CD4+ T cells sorted from blood, taken at week 24, from a patient treated with tofacitinib. These receptors were taken from a human donor with alopecia areata. Both conserved end residues are part of each CDR3. The D gene is left open where the match is weak. Some rows mark clone size as missing; the rest say once, few, many or name a class of expanded clone.

CDR3: CASNQGYGSPLHF
DNA: TGTGCCAGCAACCAAGGGTATGGTTCACCCCTCCACTTT
J: TRBJ1-6
size: few
V: TRBV7-9
D: .

CDR3: CASSELTNSPLHF
DNA: TGTGCCAGCTCCGAATTAACCAATTCACCCCTCCACTTT
J: TRBJ1-6
size: few
V: TRBV18
D: .

CDR3: CSAGVWQGALMNTEAFF
DNA: TGCAGCGCGGGGGTGTGGCAGGGGGCCCTCATGAACACTGAAGCTTTCTTT
J: TRBJ1-1
size: .
V: TRBV29-1
D: TRBD1

CDR3: CAWNKQGSEQYF
DNA: TGTGCCTGGAACAAACAGGGATCCGAGCAGTACTTC
J: TRBJ2-7
size: .
V: TRBV30
D: .

CDR3: CASSPYDRTYEQYF
DNA: TGCGCCAGCAGCCCCTATGACAGGACCTACGAGCAGTACTTC
J: TRBJ2-7
size: .
V: TRBV4-1
D: .

CDR3: CASSQEASTDTQYF
DNA: TGCGCCAGCAGCCAAGAGGCTAGCACAGATACGCAGTATTTT
J: TRBJ2-3
size: few
V: TRBV4-3
D: .

CDR3: CASSLGTGAGSPLHF
DNA: TGCGCCAGCAGCTTGGGTACAGGGGCAGGATCACCCCTCCACTTT
J: TRBJ1-6
size: .
V: TRBV5-1
D: TRBD1

CDR3: CASSRAEGSPLHF
DNA: TGTGCCAGCAGTAGGGCCGAAGGGTCACCCCTCCACTTT
J: TRBJ1-6
size: .
V: TRBV2
D: .

CDR3: CSVSDRVNGYTF
DNA: TGCAGCGTTTCTGACAGGGTGAATGGCTACACCTTC
J: TRBJ1-2
size: few
V: TRBV29-1
D: TRBD1

CDR3: CASSLVAGIYGYTF
DNA: TGTGCCAGCAGCTTAGTAGCAGGGATCTATGGCTACACCTTC
J: TRBJ1-2
size: .
V: TRBV7-9
D: .

CDR3: CASSGHIDTEAFF
DNA: TGTGCCAGCTCAGGACATATAGACACTGAAGCTTTCTTT
J: TRBJ1-1
size: few
V: TRBV25-1
D: .